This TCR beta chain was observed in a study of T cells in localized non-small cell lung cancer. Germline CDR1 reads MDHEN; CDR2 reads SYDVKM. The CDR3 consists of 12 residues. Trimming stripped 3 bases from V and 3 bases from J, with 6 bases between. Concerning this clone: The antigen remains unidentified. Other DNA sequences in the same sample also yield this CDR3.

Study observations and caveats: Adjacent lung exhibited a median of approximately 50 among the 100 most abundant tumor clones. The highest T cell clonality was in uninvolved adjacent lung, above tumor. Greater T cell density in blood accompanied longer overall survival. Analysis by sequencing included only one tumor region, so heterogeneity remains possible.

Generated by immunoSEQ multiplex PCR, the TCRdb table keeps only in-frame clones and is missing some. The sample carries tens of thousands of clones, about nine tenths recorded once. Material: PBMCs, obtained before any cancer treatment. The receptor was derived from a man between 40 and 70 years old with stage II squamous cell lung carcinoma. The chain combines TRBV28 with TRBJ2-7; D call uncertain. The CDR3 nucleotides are TGTGCCAGCAGTTTCCAGAACTACGAGCAGTACTTC. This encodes CASSFQNYEQYF.